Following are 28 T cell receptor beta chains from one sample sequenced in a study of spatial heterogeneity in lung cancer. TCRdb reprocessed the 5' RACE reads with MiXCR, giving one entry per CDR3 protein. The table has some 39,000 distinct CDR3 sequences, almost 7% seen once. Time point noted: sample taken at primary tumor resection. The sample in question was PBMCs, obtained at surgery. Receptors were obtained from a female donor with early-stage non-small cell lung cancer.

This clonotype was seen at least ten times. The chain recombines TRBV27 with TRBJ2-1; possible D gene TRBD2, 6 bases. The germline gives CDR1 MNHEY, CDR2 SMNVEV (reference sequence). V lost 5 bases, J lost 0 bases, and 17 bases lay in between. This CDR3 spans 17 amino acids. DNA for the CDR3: TGTGCCAGCAGTCCCCGAGGAGGGCCCTACTCCTACAATGAGCAGTTCTTC. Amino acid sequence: CASSPRGGPYSYNEQFF.

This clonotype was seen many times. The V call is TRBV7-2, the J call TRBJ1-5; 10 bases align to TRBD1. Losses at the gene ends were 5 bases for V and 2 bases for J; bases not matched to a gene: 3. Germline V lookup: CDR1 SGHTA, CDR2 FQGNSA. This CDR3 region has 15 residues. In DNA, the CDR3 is TGTGCCAGCAGCGGGGACAGGGGAGGCAATCAGCCCCAGCATTTT. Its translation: CASSGDRGGNQPQHF.

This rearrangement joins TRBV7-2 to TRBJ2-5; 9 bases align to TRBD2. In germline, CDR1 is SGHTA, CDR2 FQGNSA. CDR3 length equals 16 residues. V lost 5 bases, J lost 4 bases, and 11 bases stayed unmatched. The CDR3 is CASSLSGGPPGETQYF. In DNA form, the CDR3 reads TGTGCCAGCAGCCTTAGCGGGGGTCCCCCCGGAGAGACCCAGTACTTC.

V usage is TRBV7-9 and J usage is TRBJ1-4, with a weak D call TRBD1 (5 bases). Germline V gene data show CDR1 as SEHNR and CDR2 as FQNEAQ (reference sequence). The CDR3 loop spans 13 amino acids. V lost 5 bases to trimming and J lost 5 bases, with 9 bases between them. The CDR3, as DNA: TGTGCCAGCAGCCGGGACGGAAATGAAAAACTGTTTTTT. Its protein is CASSRDGNEKLFF.

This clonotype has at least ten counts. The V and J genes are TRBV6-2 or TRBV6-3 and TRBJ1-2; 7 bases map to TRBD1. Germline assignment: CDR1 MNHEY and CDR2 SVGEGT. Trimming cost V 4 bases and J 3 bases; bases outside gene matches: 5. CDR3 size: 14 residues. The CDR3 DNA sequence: TGTGCCAGCAGTTTCGGGACAGTTTACTATGGCTACACCTTC. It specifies CASSFGTVYYGYTF.

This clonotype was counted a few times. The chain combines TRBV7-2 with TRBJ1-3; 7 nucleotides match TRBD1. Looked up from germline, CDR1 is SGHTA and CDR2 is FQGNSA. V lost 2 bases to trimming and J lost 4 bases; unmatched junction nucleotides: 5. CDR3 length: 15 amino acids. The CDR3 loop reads CASSLQGQVGNTIYF. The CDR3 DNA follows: TGTGCCAGCAGCTTACAAGGACAGGTCGGAAACACCATATATTTT.

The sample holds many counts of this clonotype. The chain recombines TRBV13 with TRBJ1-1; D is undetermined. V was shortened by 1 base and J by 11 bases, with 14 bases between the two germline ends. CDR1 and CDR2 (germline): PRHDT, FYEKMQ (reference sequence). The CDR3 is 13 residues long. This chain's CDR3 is CASSLAPSIQAFF. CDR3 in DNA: TGTGCCAGCAGCTTAGCCCCGTCTATCCAGGCTTTCTTT.

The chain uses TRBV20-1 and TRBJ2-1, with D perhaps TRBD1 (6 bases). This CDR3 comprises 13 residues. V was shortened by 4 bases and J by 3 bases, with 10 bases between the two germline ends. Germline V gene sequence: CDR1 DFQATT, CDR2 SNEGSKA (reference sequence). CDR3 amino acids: CSATRGLYNEQFF. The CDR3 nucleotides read TGCAGTGCTACCAGGGGCCTCTACAATGAGCAGTTCTTC.

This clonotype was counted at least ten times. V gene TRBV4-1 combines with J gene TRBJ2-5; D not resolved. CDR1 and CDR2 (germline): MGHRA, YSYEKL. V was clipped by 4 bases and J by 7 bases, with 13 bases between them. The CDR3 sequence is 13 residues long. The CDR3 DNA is TGCGCCAGCAGCCCCCGTCAGGTGGGGACCCAGTACTTC. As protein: CASSPRQVGTQYF.

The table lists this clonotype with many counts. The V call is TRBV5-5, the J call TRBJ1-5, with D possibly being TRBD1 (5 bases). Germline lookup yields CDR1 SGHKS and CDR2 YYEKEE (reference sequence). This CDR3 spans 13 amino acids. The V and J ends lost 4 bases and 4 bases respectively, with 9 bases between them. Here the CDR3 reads CASSIQENQPQHF. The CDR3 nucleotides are TGTGCCAGCAGCATACAGGAGAATCAGCCCCAGCATTTT.

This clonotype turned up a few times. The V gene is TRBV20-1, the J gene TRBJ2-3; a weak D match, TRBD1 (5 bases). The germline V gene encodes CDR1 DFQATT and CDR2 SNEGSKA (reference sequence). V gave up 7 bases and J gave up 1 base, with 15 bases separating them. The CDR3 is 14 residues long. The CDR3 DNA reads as TGCAGTGTGTTAGGGGAAGAGGGCACAGATACGCAGTATTTT. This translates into CSVLGEEGTDTQYF.

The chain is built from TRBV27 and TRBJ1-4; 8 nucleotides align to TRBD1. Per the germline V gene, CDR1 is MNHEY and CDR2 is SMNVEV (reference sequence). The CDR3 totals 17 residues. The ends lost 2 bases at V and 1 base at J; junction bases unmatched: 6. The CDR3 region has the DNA TGTGCCAGCAGTTTAAGGAGACAGGGGCAAACTAATGAAAAACTGTTTTTT. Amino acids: CASSLRRQGQTNEKLFF.

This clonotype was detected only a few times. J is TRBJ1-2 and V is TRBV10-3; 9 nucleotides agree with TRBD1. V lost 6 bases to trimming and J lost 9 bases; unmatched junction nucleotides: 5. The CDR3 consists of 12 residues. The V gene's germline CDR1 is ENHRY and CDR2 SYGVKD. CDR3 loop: CAISSGQGSYTF. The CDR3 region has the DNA TGTGCCATCAGCTCCGGACAGGGGAGCTACACCTTC.

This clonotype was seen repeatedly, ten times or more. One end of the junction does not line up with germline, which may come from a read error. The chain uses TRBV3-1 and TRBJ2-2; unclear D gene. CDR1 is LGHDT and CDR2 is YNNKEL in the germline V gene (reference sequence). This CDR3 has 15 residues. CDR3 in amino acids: CASSQENKNPGELFF. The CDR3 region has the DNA TGTGCCAGCAGCCAAGAGAACAAGAACCCCGGGGAGCTGTTTTTT.

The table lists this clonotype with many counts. The CDR3 sequence: CASSHARQTTGELFF. CDR3 DNA: TGCGCCAGCAGCCATGCGAGACAGACCACCGGGGAGCTGTTTTTT. The chain is built from TRBV5-1 and TRBJ2-2, with D perhaps TRBD1 (5 bases). Per the germline V gene, CDR1 is SGHRS and CDR2 is YFSETQ. The V end was cut by 4 bases, the J end by 4 bases, with 14 bases between. The CDR3 extends over 15 amino acids.

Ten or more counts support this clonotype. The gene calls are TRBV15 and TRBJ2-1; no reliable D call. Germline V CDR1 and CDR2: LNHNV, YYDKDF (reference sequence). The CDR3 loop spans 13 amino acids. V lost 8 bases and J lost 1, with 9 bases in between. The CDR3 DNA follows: TGTGCCACCGCGAGGCTGTCCTACAATGAGCAGTTCTTC. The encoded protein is CATARLSYNEQFF.

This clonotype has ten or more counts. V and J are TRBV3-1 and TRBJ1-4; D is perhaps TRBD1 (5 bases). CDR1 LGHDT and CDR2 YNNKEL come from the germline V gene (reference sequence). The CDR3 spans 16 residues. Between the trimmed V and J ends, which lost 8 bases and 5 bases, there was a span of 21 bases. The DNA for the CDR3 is TGTGCCAGCGGGGTACAACTCCGGGACGGGAATGAAAAACTGTTTTTT. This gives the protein CASGVQLRDGNEKLFF.

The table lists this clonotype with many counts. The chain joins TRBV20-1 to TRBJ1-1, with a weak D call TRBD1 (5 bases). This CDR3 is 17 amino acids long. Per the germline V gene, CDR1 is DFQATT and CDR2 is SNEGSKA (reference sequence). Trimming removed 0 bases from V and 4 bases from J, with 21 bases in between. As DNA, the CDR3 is TGCAGTGCTAGAGATGCCGGTCTCCGGGGCCGACGCACTGAAGCTTTCTTT. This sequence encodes CSARDAGLRGRRTEAFF.

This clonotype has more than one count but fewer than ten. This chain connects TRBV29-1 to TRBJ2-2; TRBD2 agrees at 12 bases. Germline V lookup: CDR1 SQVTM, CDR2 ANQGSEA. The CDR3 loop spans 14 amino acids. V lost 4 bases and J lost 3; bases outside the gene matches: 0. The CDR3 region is CSVASGRDTGELFF. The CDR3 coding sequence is TGCAGCGTTGCTAGCGGGAGGGACACCGGGGAGCTGTTTTTT.

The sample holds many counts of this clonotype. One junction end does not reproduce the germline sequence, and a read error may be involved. The CDR3 nucleotides read TGTGCCTGCAGCCGGGACAGGGGGTCCTACAATGAGCAGTTCTTC. Its translation is CACSRDRGSYNEQFF. J is TRBJ2-1 and V is TRBV9; 11 bases align to TRBD1. The germline CDR1 and CDR2 sequences are SGDLS and YYNGEE. The CDR3 runs 15 residues.

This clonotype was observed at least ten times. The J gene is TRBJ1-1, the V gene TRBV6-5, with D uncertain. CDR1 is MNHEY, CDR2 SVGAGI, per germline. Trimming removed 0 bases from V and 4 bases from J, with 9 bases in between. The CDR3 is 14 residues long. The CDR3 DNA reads TGTGCCAGCAGTTACTCAGGGCCGGGCACTGAAGCTTTCTTT. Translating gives CASSYSGPGTEAFF.

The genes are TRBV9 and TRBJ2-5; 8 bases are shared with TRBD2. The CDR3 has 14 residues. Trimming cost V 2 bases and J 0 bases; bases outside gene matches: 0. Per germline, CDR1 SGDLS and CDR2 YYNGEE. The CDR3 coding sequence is TGTGCCAGCAGCGTGACTAGCGACCAAGAGACCCAGTACTTC. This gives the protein CASSVTSDQETQYF. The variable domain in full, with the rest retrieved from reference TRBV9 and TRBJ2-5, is DSGVTQTPKHLITATGQRVTLRCSPRSGDLSVYWYQQSLDQGLQFLIQYYNGEERAKGNILERFSAQQFPDLHSELNLSSLELGDSALYFCASSVTSDQETQYFGPGTRLLVL.

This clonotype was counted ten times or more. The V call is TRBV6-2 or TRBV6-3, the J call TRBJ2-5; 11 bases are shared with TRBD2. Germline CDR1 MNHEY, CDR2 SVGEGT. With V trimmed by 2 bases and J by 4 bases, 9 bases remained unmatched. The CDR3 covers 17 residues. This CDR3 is CASSYGLTTSGGETQYF. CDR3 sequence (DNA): TGTGCCAGCAGTTACGGTTTGACCACTAGCGGGGGAGAGACCCAGTACTTC.

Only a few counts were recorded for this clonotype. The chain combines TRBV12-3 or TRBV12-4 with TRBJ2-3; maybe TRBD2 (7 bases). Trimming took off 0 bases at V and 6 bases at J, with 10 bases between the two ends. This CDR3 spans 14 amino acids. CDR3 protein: CASSLAGGQDTQYF. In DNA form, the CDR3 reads TGTGCCAGCAGTTTAGCGGGGGGGCAGGATACGCAGTATTTT.

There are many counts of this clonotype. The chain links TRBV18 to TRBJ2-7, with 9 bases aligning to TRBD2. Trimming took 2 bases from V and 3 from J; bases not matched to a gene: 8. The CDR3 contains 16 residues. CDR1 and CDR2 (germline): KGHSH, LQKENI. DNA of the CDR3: TGTGCCAGCTCACCATGGAGCGGGGGGAGTAACTACGAGCAGTACTTC. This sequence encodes CASSPWSGGSNYEQYF. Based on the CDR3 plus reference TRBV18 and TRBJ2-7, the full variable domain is NAGVMQNPRHLVRRRGQEARLRCSPMKGHSHVYWYRQLPEEGLKFMVYLQKENIIDESGMPKERFSAEFPKEGPSILRIQQVVRGDSAAYFCASSPWSGGSNYEQYFGPGTRLTVT.

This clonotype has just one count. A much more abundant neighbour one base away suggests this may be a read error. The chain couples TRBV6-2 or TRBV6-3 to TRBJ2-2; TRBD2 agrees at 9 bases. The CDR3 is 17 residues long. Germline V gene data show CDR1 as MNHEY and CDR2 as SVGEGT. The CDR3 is CASSYAPGLARAGALFF. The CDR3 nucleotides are TGTGCCAGCAGTTACGCGCCGGGACTAGCTCGCGCCGGGGCGCTGTTTTTT.

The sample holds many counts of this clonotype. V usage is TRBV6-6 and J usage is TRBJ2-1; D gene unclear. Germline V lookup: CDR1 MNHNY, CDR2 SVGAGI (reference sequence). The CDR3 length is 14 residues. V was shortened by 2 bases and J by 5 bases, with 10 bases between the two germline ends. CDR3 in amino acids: CASSYGQTNNEQFF. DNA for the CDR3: TGTGCCAGCAGTTACGGGCAGACCAACAATGAGCAGTTCTTC.

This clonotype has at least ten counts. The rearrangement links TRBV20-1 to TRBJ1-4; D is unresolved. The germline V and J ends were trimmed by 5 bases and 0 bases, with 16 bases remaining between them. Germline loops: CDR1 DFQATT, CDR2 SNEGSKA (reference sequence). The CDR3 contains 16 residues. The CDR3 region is CSAPDRTAATNEKLFF. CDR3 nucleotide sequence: TGCAGTGCTCCCGATAGGACGGCTGCAACTAATGAAAAACTGTTTTTT.